The 15 T cell receptor beta chains below were found in one sample sequenced in a study of cytomegalovirus exposure and HLA in healthy donors. Sequencing was performed with immunoSEQ multiplex PCR; in TCRdb, only in-frame clones are kept and a portion is missing. In the table there are tens of thousands of clones, roughly 96% of which are singletons. Source material: PBMCs. The receptors derive from a man younger than 35 in good health and CMV-seronegative.

V gene TRBV29-1 combines with J gene TRBJ2-2; perhaps TRBD1 as D (6 bases). The ends were cut back, 6 bases at V and 4 bases at J, with 15 bases in the middle. This CDR3 has 14 residues. Germline assignment: CDR1 SQVTM and CDR2 ANQGSEA. The CDR3 DNA sequence: TGCAGCGTCGGCCGGGACAACCCCACCGGGGAGCTGTTTTTT. As protein: CSVGRDNPTGELFF.

The chain couples TRBV7-9 to TRBJ2-2, with 7 nucleotides matching TRBD1. V was clipped by 6 bases and J by 3 bases; unmatched bases: 7. CDR3 length: 15 residues. The germline V gene has CDR1 SEHNR and CDR2 FQNEAQ (reference sequence). Written as DNA, the CDR3 is TGTGCCAGCAGTTCCCAGACAGGGTACACCGGGGAGCTGTTTTTT. It specifies CASSSQTGYTGELFF.

The gene calls are TRBV28 and TRBJ1-2; D remains ambiguous. The length of the CDR3 is 14 residues. The V gene's germline CDR1 is MDHEN and CDR2 SYDVKM. The V end was cut by 2 bases, the J end by 0 bases, with 7 bases between. The CDR3 sequence is CASSLGSANYGYTF. CDR3 in DNA: TGTGCCAGCAGTTTAGGTTCGGCTAACTATGGCTACACCTTC.

J is TRBJ1-2 and V is TRBV7-9; D is possibly TRBD1 (5 bases). The ends were cut back, 7 bases at V and 1 base at J, with 10 bases in the middle. The V gene's germline CDR1 is SEHNR and CDR2 FQNEAQ (reference sequence). The CDR3 covers 13 residues. The CDR3 bases are TGTGCCAGCATCCCCGGGGGTAACTATGGCTACACCTTC. Translated: CASIPGGNYGYTF.

CDR3 region: CSVEGATYYGYTF. The CDR3 DNA sequence: TGCAGCGTTGAGGGAGCGACCTACTATGGCTACACCTTC. V and J are TRBV29-1 and TRBJ1-2; D remains ambiguous. Germline CDR1 is SQVTM and CDR2 is ANQGSEA. CDR3 length equals 13 residues. V gave up 3 bases and J gave up 3 bases, with 11 bases separating them.

The rearrangement uses TRBV19 and TRBJ2-7; 11 bases map to TRBD2. This CDR3 spans 16 amino acids. Germline-derived CDR1 and CDR2 are LNHDA and SQIVND (reference sequence). V lost 7 bases to trimming and J lost 7 bases; unmatched junction nucleotides: 15. The CDR3 bases are TGTGCCAGTACCAGATCCCCACTAGCGGGAGAGGGGGAGCAGTACTTC. Translated: CASTRSPLAGEGEQYF.

In this sample, this clone turned up once. The gene calls are TRBV10-3 and TRBJ2-2; 7 bases fit TRBD1. Per germline, CDR1 ENHRY and CDR2 SYGVKD. The CDR3 consists of 17 residues. The trim removed 0 bases at V and 0 bases at J, leaving 4 bases unmatched. The CDR3: CAISESGGYANTGELFF. The CDR3 DNA is TGTGCCATCAGTGAGTCAGGGGGCTACGCGAACACCGGGGAGCTGTTTTTT.

This rearrangement joins TRBV28 to TRBJ1-1; the D gene is possibly TRBD1 (5 bases). The V end was cut by 3 bases, the J end by 9 bases, with 11 bases between. This CDR3 has 12 amino acids. Germline values: CDR1 MDHEN, CDR2 SYDVKM. The CDR3 DNA is TGTGCCAGCAGTTTCCGGCAGGGAAAAGCTTTCTTT. This encodes CASSFRQGKAFF.

The chain couples TRBV27 to TRBJ1-4, with 9 nucleotides matching TRBD1. The CDR3 consists of 14 residues. Germline-derived CDR1 and CDR2 are MNHEY and SMNVEV (reference sequence). V gave up 6 bases and J gave up 7 bases; unmatched junction bases: 6. In nucleotides, the CDR3 is TGTGCCAGCAGCCTGGGACAGGGTGGTGAAAAACTGTTTTTT. Its protein product is CASSLGQGGEKLFF. Complete variable domain (other parts from reference TRBV27 and TRBJ1-4): EAQVTQNPRYLITVTGKKLTVTCSQNMNHEYMSWYRQDPGLGLRQIYYSMNVEVTDKGDVPEGYKVSRKEKRNFPLILESPSPNQTSLYFCASSLGQGGEKLFFGSGTQLSVL.

This chain links TRBV18 with TRBJ1-2, with D tentatively TRBD1 (5 bases). From germline, CDR1 is KGHSH and CDR2 LQKENI. The CDR3 runs to 13 residues. The V and J ends lost 4 bases and 4 bases respectively, with 10 bases between them. This CDR3 reads CASSLQEFYGYTF. CDR3 nucleotides: TGTGCCAGCTCACTACAGGAATTCTATGGCTACACCTTC.

The chain employs TRBV28 and TRBJ1-1; a weak D match, TRBD1 (6 bases). Germline V gene sequence: CDR1 MDHEN, CDR2 SYDVKM. V lost 5 bases and J lost 4, with 20 bases in between. This CDR3 is 16 amino acids long. For the CDR3, the DNA is TGTGCCAGCAGTCGTCTCAACAGGGACCGGGCCACTGAAGCTTTCTTT. Protein: CASSRLNRDRATEAFF.

The genes are TRBV7-2 and TRBJ1-5; D possibly corresponds to TRBD1 (6 bases). CDR3 length: 15 residues. CDR1 is SGHTA, CDR2 FQGNSA, per germline. V shed 1 base and J shed 6 bases, with 13 bases lying between them. Here the CDR3 reads CASSLVQGYGQPQHF. For the CDR3, the DNA is TGTGCCAGCAGCTTAGTTCAGGGGTACGGTCAGCCCCAGCATTTT.

This clone occurred once. This chain joins TRBV29-1 and TRBJ2-5, with a possible D match to TRBD1 (6 bases). CDR3 length: 11 amino acids. The germline CDR1 and CDR2 sequences are SQVTM and ANQGSEA. With 8 bases removed from V and 4 bases from J, the gap between germline ends came to 11 bases. The CDR3 nucleotides read TGCAGCTACACCAGGGGAGAGACCCAGTACTTC. Residues: CSYTRGETQYF.

The rearrangement joins TRBV19 to TRBJ2-7; 7 bases are shared with TRBD1. The CDR3 has 12 residues. The germline gives CDR1 LNHDA, CDR2 SQIVND (reference sequence). The V gene end was trimmed by 1 base and the J gene end by 6 bases; junction bases not matched to a gene: 0. CDR3 DNA: TGTGCCAGTAGTATAGGACAGGGCGAGCAGTACTTC. This codes for CASSIGQGEQYF.

The V and J genes are TRBV7-8 and TRBJ1-6, with 9 nucleotides matching TRBD1. Trimming took 6 bases from V and 7 from J; bases not matched to a gene: 22. Germline assignment: CDR1 SGHVS and CDR2 FQNEAQ. The CDR3 totals 20 residues. Here the CDR3 reads CASSSLSGTGLTIRNSPLHF. For the CDR3, the DNA is TGTGCCAGCAGTTCGTTGTCCGGGACAGGGCTTACCATAAGGAATTCACCCCTCCACTTT.